The clone carrying this T cell receptor (beta chain) has a handful of counts. Participants spanned ages about 18 to 100 years and resided in roughly 26 US areas. This table comes from immunoSEQ multiplex PCR, and its TCRdb copy is limited to in-frame clones, with some not included. The data contain under 400,000 clones, about nine tenths of them singletons. The sample belongs to a study of blood T cell repertoires in COVID-19. The CDR3 consists of 15 residues. CDR1 is MNHEY, CDR2 SMNVEV, per germline (reference sequence). The V end was cut by 6 bases, the J end by 7 bases, with 19 bases between. This clonotype was obtained from a woman aged 25 to 39 who had been exposed to COVID-19. The V call is TRBV27, the J call TRBJ1-5, with D possibly matching TRBD1 (5 bases). The sequencing input was PBMCs or T cells enriched from blood (not recorded which). Written as DNA, the CDR3 is TGTGCCAGCAGATCCGGGTCAGGGTTCGGCCAGCCCCAGCATTTT. Translating gives CASRSGSGFGQPQHF.